This is a list of T cell receptor beta chains from one sample in a study of control samples from healthy donors and cancer patients. Sequencing was performed with immunoSEQ multiplex PCR; in TCRdb, only in-frame clones are kept and a portion is missing. This repertoire shows 150,000 to 200,000 clones, roughly 92% found once; its top ten account for around 1.5%. Specimen: blood. Receptors were obtained from a man aged 30 to 45 in good health. Each CDR3 is given with its conserved first and last residue. D genes are given only for firm matches. Size tells how often a clone was seen (once, few, many) or the class of an expanded clone, and some rows leave it out.

size,J,D,V,DNA,CDR3
.,TRBJ1-2,TRBD1,TRBV13,TGTGCCAGCAGCTTCCAGGGGGGAGATGGCTACACCTTC,CASSFQGGDGYTF
.,TRBJ1-5,.,TRBV7-9,TGTGCCAGCAGCTTAGCAGAGTATAGCAATCAGCCCCAGCATTTT,CASSLAEYSNQPQHF
.,TRBJ2-1,TRBD2,TRBV18,TGTGCCAGCTCACCACCGGCTAGCGGGAGATGGTATGAGCAGTTCTTC,CASSPPASGRWYEQFF
few,TRBJ1-5,.,TRBV4-3,TGCGCCAGCAGCCAAGATCCTCAAGGACCAAATAGCAATCAGCCCCAGCATTTT,CASSQDPQGPNSNQPQHF
.,TRBJ1-1,TRBD1,TRBV5-4,TGTGCCAGCAGCCCCGGGACAGCGCCCCCGAACACTGAAGCTTTCTTT,CASSPGTAPPNTEAFF
.,TRBJ2-7,.,TRBV30,TGTGCCTGGAGTGGGCAGGTCTACGAGCAGTACTTC,CAWSGQVYEQYF
.,TRBJ2-1,TRBD2,TRBV10-1,TGCGCCAGCTTCCCCCTTGGGCTAGCGGGAGATATGGAGAATGAGCAGTTCTTC,CASFPLGLAGDMENEQFF
.,TRBJ1-1,.,TRBV18,TGTGCCAGCTCACGGGCGGGGGGAGACACTGAAGCTTTCTTT,CASSRAGGDTEAFF
.,TRBJ2-3,TRBD2,TRBV24-1,TGTGCCACCAGTGATTACGGCGGGAGGCCCCAGGCGAGAGATACGCAGTATTTT,CATSDYGGRPQARDTQYF
.,TRBJ2-7,TRBD1,TRBV10-1,TGCGCCAGCAGTGATGACGAGACAGGGTTGTACGAGCAGTACTTC,CASSDDETGLYEQYF
.,TRBJ2-3,TRBD2,TRBV7-9,TGTGCCAGCAGCCTGGCGGGGGTCCCCACAGATACGCAGTATTTT,CASSLAGVPTDTQYF
.,TRBJ2-3,.,TRBV2,TGTGCCAGCATGGCGGACGATGGGGCAGATACGCAGTATTTT,CASMADDGADTQYF
.,TRBJ1-1,TRBD1,TRBV11-3,TGTGCCAGCAGCTTAGGTCAGGGGGTAAACACTGAAGCTTTCTTT,CASSLGQGVNTEAFF
.,TRBJ2-5,.,TRBV5-1,TGCGCCAGCAGCCGGGAAGGGAGCGGGGAGACCCAGTACTTC,CASSREGSGETQYF
.,TRBJ2-7,.,TRBV27,TGTGCCAGCAGTGTCGGGACAACCTACGAGCAGTACTTC,CASSVGTTYEQYF
.,TRBJ2-2,TRBD2,TRBV24-1,TGTGCCACCAGGCCAGCCGGGACTAGCGTGGGCGGGGAGCTGTTTTTT,CATRPAGTSVGGELFF
.,TRBJ2-7,.,TRBV4-1,TGCGCCAGCAGCCAAGTTCAGGGAGTCTACGAGCAGTACTTC,CASSQVQGVYEQYF
.,TRBJ1-5,.,TRBV5-1,TGCGCCAGCAGCTTGGAAGGTCCCTATAGCAATCAGCCCCAGCATTTT,CASSLEGPYSNQPQHF
.,TRBJ1-4,TRBD1,TRBV2,TGTGCCGGGAAAAAGAACAGGGGGGTCGAAAAACTGTTTTTT,CAGKKNRGVEKLFF
.,TRBJ2-4,.,TRBV7-2,TGTGCCAGCAGCTTAGTAACGAGGGTTAGCAAAAACATTCAGTACTTC,CASSLVTRVSKNIQYF
.,TRBJ1-6,TRBD1,TRBV19,TGTGCCAGTGGGGGACAGGGGGTATCACCCCTCCACTTT,CASGGQGVSPLHF
few,TRBJ1-5,TRBD1,TRBV19,TGTGCCAGTAGCCGGGGACAGGGGTTAAGCGAGCCCCAGCATTTT,CASSRGQGLSEPQHF
.,TRBJ2-7,.,TRBV5-1,TGCGCCAGCAGCTTGGGTGGAGGGGTTCCAGAGCAGTACTTC,CASSLGGGVPEQYF
.,TRBJ1-5,.,TRBV2,TGTGCCAGCAGTGAAGGCGCGGGGGTGGGGCAGCCCCAGCATTTT,CASSEGAGVGQPQHF
.,TRBJ2-2,.,TRBV7-2,TGTGCCAGCAGCCCCAGGGGATGGCCCGGGGAGCTGTTTTTT,CASSPRGWPGELFF
.,TRBJ1-4,.,TRBV9,TGTGCCAGCAGCCAGAGTGGGGGCACTAATGAAAAACTGTTTTTT,CASSQSGGTNEKLFF
.,TRBJ2-7,.,TRBV2,TGTGCCAGCAATGAGGGGTCAGGCTCCTACGAGCAGTACTTC,CASNEGSGSYEQYF
.,TRBJ1-4,TRBD1,TRBV30,TGTGCCTCCGGACAGGGAGTAACTAATGAAAAACTGTTTTTT,CASGQGVTNEKLFF
.,TRBJ1-1,.,TRBV12-3/TRBV12-4,TGTGCCAGCAGTTTAAAATGGAACACTGAAGCTTTCTTT,CASSLKWNTEAFF
.,TRBJ1-2,.,TRBV6-1,TGTGCCATCCACTCGAAGGGGGTTTTTGGCTACACCTTC,CAIHSKGVFGYTF
.,TRBJ2-7,.,TRBV19,TGTGCCAGTAGTCTAGGGACGACCTACGAGCAGTACTTC,CASSLGTTYEQYF
.,TRBJ2-7,TRBD2,TRBV3-1/TRBV3-2,TGTGCCAGCAGCCAAGAATGGGCCGGGGGGGGTCGAGAGCAGTACTTC,CASSQEWAGGGREQYF
.,TRBJ2-5,.,TRBV7-2,TGTGCCAGCAGCTTAGGGCAACAAGAGACCCAGTACTTC,CASSLGQQETQYF
.,TRBJ1-4,.,TRBV28,TGTGCCAGCAGTCGGAGAGCTGAAAAACTGTTTTTT,CASSRRAEKLFF
.,TRBJ2-1,.,TRBV7-9,TGTGCCAGCAGCCCCCTTCAGCGGCCCCAGTTCTTC,CASSPLQRPQFF
.,TRBJ1-5,TRBD1,TRBV10-1,TGCGCCAGCAGTGATGGACAGGGTGGAAGCAATCAGCCCCAGCATTTT,CASSDGQGGSNQPQHF
.,TRBJ1-1,TRBD1,TRBV6-2/TRBV6-3,TGTGCCAGCAGTTCACAGACAGGGGGAGGGACTGAAGCTTTCTTT,CASSSQTGGGTEAFF
once,TRBJ2-7,TRBD1,TRBV30,TGTGCCTGGAGTAAGATACAGGGGGACGAGCAGTACTTC,CAWSKIQGDEQYF
.,TRBJ2-7,TRBD2,TRBV5-1,TGCGCCAGCAGCTTGGGCGGGGGGCAGGGCTCCTACGAGCAGTACTTC,CASSLGGGQGSYEQYF
.,TRBJ2-1,.,TRBV3-1/TRBV3-2,TGTGCCAGCAGTCCAGCCGGGGAGGTATCCTACAATGAGCAGTTCTTC,CASSPAGEVSYNEQFF
.,TRBJ1-5,.,TRBV6-2/TRBV6-3,TGTGCCAGCAGCCACCGACCGGCCGGTCAGCCCCAGCATTTT,CASSHRPAGQPQHF
.,TRBJ1-6,TRBD1,TRBV5-1,TGCGCCAGCATGGGGGACAGTATTTCCTCACCCCTCCACTTT,CASMGDSISSPLHF
.,TRBJ1-3,TRBD1,TRBV7-9,TGTGCCAGCAGCTCTACCGGGACAGGGTTAGGAAACACCATATATTTT,CASSSTGTGLGNTIYF
.,TRBJ1-4,.,TRBV19,TGTGCCAGTAGCCGGGGGTGGTTGGCCTCAGGGGAAAAACTGTTTTTT,CASSRGWLASGEKLFF
.,TRBJ2-7,.,TRBV5-8,TGTGCCAGCAGCTTGACATTTAGCCCTTCCTACGAGCAGTACTTC,CASSLTFSPSYEQYF
.,TRBJ2-5,.,TRBV12-5,TGTGCTAGTGGCTCCGGGACGGGGGAGACTCAGTACTTC,CASGSGTGETQYF
once,TRBJ1-1,.,TRBV6-6,TGTGCCACGTGCTCCGGGACGGCTATTGAAGCTTTCTTT,CATCSGTAIEAFF
.,TRBJ1-2,.,TRBV30,TGTGCCTGGACTCCATTGTATGGCTACACCTTC,CAWTPLYGYTF
.,TRBJ2-3,.,TRBV10-1,TGCGCCAGCAGCAGCGGGCCTCACACAGATACGCAGTATTTT,CASSSGPHTDTQYF
.,TRBJ1-1,.,TRBV27,TGTGCCAGCAGTTTAGGGAACATGAACACTGAAGCTTTCTTT,CASSLGNMNTEAFF
.,TRBJ2-5,.,TRBV7-3,TGTGCCAGCAGCCCGGTGGGGGAAGGTGGGGAGACCCAGTACTTC,CASSPVGEGGETQYF
.,TRBJ2-3,TRBD1,TRBV5-1,TGCGCCAGCAGCCGGACAGGGTCAGAAGCAGATACGCAGTATTTT,CASSRTGSEADTQYF